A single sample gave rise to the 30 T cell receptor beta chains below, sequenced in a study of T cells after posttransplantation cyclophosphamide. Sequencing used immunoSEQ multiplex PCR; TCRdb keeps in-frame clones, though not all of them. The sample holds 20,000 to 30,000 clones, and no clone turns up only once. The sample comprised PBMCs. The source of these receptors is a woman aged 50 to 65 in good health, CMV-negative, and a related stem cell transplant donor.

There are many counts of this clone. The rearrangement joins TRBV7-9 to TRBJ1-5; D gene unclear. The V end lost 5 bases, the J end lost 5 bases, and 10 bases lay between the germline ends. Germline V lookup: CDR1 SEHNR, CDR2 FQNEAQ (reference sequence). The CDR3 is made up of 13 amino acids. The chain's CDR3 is CASSLGVDQPQHF. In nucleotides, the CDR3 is TGTGCCAGCAGCCTAGGCGTGGATCAGCCCCAGCATTTT.

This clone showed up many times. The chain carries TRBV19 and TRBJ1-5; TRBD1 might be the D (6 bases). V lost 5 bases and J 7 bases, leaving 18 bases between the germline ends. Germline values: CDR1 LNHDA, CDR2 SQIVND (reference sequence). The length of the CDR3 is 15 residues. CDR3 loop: CASSQEQGRAQPQHF. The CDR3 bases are TGTGCCAGTAGTCAAGAGCAGGGGAGGGCCCAGCCCCAGCATTTT.

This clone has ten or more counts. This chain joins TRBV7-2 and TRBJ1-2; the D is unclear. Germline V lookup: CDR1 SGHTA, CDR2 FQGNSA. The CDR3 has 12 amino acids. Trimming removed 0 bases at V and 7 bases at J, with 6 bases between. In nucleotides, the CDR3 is TGTGCCAGCAGCTTAGCGCTACCTGGCTACACCTTC. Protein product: CASSLALPGYTF. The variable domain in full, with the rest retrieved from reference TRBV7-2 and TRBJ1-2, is GAGVSQSPSNKVTEKGKDVELRCDPISGHTALYWYRQSLGQGLEFLIYFQGNSAPDKSGLPSDRFSAERTGGSVSTLTIQRTQQEDSAVYLCASSLALPGYTFGSGTRLTVV.

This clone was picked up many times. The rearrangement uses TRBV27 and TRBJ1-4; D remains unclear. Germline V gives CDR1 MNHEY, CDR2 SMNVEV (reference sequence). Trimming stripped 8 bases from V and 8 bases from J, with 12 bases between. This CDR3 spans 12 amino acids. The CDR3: CASGPLREKLFF. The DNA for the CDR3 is TGTGCCAGCGGGCCTCTAAGGGAAAAACTGTTTTTT.

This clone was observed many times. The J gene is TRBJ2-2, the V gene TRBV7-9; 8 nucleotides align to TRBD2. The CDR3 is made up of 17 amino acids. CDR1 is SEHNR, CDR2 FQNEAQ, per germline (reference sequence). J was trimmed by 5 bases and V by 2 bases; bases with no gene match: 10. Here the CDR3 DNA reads TGTGCCAGCAGCTTATATGGAGCGGGAGAGGGGACCGGGGAGCTGTTTTTT. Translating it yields CASSLYGAGEGTGELFF.

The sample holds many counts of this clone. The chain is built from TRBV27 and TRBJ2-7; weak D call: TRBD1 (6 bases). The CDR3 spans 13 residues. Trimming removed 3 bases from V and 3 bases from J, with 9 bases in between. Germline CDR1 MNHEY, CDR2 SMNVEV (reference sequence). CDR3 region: CASSFGQNYEQYF. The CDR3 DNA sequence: TGTGCCAGCAGTTTCGGACAGAACTACGAGCAGTACTTC.

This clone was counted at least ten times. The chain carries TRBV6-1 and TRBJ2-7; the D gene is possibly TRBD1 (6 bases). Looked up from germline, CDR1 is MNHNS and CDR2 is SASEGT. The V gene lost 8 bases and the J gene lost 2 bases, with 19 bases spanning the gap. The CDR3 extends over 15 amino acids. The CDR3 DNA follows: TGTGCCAGCCAACAGGGCTCAACCGGGACCTACGAGCAGTACTTC. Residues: CASQQGSTGTYEQYF.

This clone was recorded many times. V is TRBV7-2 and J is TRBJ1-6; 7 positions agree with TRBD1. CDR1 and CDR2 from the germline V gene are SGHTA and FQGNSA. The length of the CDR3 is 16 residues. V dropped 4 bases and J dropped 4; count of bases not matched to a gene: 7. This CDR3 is CASSSRQGRYNSPLHF. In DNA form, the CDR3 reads TGTGCCAGCAGCTCCCGACAGGGAAGGTATAATTCACCCCTCCACTTT. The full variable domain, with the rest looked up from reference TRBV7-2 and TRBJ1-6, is GAGVSQSPSNKVTEKGKDVELRCDPISGHTALYWYRQSLGQGLEFLIYFQGNSAPDKSGLPSDRFSAERTGGSVSTLTIQRTQQEDSAVYLCASSSRQGRYNSPLHFGNGTRLTVT.

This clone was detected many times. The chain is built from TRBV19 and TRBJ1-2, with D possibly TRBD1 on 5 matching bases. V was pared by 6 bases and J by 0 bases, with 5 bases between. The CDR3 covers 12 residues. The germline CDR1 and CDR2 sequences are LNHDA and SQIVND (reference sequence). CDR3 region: CASRQANYGYTF. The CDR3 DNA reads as TGTGCCAGTAGACAGGCTAACTATGGCTACACCTTC.

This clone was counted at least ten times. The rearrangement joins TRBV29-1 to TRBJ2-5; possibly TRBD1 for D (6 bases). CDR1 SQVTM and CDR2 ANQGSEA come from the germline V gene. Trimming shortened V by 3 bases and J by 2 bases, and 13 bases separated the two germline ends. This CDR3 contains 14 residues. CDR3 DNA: TGCAGCGTTGAGATTACAGGGTTTCAAGAGACCCAGTACTTC. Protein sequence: CSVEITGFQETQYF.

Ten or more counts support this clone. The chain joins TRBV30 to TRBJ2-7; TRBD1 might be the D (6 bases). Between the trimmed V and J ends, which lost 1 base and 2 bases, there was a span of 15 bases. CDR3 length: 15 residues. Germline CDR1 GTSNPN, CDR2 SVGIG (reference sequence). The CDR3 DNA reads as TGTGCCTGGAGTGACCATCCGACAGGAACCTACGAGCAGTACTTC. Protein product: CAWSDHPTGTYEQYF.

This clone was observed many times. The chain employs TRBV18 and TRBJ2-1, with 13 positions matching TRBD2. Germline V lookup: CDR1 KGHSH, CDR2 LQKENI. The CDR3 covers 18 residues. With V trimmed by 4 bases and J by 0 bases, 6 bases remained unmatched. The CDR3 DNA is TGTGCCAGCTCACAACTTAGGACTAGCGGGAGCTCCTACAATGAGCAGTTCTTC. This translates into CASSQLRTSGSSYNEQFF.

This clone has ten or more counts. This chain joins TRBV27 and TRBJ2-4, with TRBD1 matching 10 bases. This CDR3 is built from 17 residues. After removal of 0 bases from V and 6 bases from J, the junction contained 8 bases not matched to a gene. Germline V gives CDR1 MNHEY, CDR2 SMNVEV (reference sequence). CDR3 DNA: TGTGCCAGCAGTTTATCGCGGGACAGGGGAGGCATAAACATTCAGTACTTC. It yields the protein CASSLSRDRGGINIQYF.

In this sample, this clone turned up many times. Here the CDR3 reads CASSDLAGQADTQYF. As DNA, the CDR3 is TGTGCCAGCAGTGATCTAGCGGGGCAGGCAGATACGCAGTATTTT. V is TRBV28 and J is TRBJ2-3, with 9 nucleotides matching TRBD2. In germline, CDR1 is MDHEN, CDR2 SYDVKM. CDR3 size: 15 residues. Trimming cost V 5 bases and J 4 bases; bases outside gene matches: 7.

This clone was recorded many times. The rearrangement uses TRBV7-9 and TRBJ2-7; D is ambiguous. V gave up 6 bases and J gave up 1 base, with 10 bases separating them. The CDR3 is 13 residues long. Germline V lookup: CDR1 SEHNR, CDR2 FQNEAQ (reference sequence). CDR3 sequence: CASRRGSSYEQYF. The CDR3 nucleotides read TGTGCCAGCAGGCGAGGTTCTTCCTACGAGCAGTACTTC.

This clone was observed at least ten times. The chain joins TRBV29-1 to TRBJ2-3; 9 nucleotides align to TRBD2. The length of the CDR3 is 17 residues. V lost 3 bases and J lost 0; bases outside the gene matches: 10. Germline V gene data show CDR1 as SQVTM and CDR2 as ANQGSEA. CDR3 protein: CSVDWGPAGGSTDTQYF. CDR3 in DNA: TGCAGCGTTGATTGGGGCCCGGCGGGGGGGAGCACAGATACGCAGTATTTT.

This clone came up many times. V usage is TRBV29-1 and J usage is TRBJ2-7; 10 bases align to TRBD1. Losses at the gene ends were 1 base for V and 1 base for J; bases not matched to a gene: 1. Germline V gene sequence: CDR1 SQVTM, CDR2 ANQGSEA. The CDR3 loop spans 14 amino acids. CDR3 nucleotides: TGCAGCGTTGAAGGGGGACAGGGGTCCTACGAGCAGTACTTC. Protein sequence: CSVEGGQGSYEQYF.

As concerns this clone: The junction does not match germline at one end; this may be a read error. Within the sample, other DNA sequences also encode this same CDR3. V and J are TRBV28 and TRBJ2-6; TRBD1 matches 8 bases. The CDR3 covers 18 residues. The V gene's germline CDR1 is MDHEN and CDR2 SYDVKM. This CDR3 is CASTSGDRGVSGANVLTF. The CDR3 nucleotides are TGTGCCAGCACTTCGGGAGACAGGGGAGTCTCTGGGGCCAACGTCCTGACCTTC.

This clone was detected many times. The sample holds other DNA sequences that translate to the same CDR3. CDR3 protein: CASSLAASPPLEQYF. CDR3 nucleotides: TGCGCCAGCAGCTTGGCAGCTAGTCCCCCCCTGGAGCAGTACTTC. The chain has TRBV5-1 and TRBJ2-7; D ambiguous. This CDR3 is built from 15 residues. CDR1 and CDR2 from the germline V gene are SGHRS and YFSETQ. Trimming pared 0 bases from V and 7 bases from J, leaving 17 bases between.

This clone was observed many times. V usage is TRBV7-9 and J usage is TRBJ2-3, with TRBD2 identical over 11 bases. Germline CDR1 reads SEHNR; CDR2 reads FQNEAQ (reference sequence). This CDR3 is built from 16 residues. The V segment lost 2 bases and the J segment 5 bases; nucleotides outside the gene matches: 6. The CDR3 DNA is TGTGCCAGCAGCTTAAATAGCGGGGGGGCCAAAGATACGCAGTATTTT. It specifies CASSLNSGGAKDTQYF.

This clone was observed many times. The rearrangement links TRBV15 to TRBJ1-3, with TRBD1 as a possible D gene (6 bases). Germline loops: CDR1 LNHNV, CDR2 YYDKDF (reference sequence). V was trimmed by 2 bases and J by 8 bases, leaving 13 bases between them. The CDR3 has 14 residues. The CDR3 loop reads CATSRSTGMDTIYF. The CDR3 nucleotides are TGTGCCACCAGCAGATCCACAGGGATGGACACCATATATTTT. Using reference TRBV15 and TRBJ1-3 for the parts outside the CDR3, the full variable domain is DAMVIQNPRYQVTQFGKPVTLSCSQTLNHNVMYWYQQKSSQAPKLLFHYYDKDFNNEADTPDNFQSRRPNTSFCFLDIRSPGLGDTAMYLCATSRSTGMDTIYFGEGSWLTVV.

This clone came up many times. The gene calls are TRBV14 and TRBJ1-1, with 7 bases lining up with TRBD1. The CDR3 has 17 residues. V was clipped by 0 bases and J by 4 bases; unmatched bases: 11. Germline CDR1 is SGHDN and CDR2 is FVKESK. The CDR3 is CASSQDLIAGGITEAFF. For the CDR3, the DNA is TGTGCCAGCAGCCAAGATCTAATCGCAGGGGGAATCACTGAAGCTTTCTTT.

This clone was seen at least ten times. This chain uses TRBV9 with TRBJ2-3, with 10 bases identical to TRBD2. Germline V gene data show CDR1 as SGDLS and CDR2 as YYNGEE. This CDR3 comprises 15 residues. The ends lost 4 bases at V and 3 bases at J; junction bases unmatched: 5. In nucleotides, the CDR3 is TGTGCCAGCAGCACACTAGCGGGGTATACAGATACGCAGTATTTT. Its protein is CASSTLAGYTDTQYF. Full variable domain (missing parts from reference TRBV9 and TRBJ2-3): DSGVTQTPKHLITATGQRVTLRCSPRSGDLSVYWYQQSLDQGLQFLIQYYNGEERAKGNILERFSAQQFPDLHSELNLSSLELGDSALYFCASSTLAGYTDTQYFGPGTRLTVL.

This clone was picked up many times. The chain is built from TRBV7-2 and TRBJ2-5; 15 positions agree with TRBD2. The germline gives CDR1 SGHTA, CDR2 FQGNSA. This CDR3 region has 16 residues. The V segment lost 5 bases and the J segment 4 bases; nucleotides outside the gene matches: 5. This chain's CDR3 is CASSEPGLAGGETQYF. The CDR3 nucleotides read TGTGCCAGCAGCGAACCGGGACTAGCGGGAGGAGAGACCCAGTACTTC.

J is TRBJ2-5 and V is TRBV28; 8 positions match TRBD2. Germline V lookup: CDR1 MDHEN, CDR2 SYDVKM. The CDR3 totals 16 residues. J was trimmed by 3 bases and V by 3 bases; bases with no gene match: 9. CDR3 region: CASSFGGGRGEETQYF. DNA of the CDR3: TGTGCCAGCAGTTTCGGGGGGGGTAGAGGGGAAGAGACCCAGTACTTC.

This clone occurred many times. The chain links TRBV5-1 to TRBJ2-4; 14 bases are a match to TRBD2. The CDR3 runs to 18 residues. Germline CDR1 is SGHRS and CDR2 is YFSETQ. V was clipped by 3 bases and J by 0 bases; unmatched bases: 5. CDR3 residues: CASSSGLAGAVAKNIQYF. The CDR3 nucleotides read TGCGCCAGCAGCTCGGGACTAGCGGGGGCCGTAGCCAAAAACATTCAGTACTTC.

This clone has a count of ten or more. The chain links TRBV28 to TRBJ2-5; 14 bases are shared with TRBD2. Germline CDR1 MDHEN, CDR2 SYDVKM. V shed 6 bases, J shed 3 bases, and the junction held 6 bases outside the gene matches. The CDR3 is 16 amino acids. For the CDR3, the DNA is TGTGCCAGCAGCGGCCGGGGACTAGCGGGGGAAGAGACCCAGTACTTC. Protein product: CASSGRGLAGEETQYF.

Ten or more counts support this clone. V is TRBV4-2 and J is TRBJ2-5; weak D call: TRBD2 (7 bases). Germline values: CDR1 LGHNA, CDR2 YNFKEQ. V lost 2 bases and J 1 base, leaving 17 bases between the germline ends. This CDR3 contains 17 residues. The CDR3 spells CASSQNVAGALQETQYF. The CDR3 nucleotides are TGTGCCAGCAGCCAAAATGTGGCGGGGGCCCTCCAAGAGACCCAGTACTTC.

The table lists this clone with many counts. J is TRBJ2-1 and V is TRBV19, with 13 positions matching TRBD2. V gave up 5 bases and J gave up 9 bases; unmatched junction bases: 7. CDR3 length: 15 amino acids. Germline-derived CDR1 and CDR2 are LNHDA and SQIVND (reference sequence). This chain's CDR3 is CASSFGLAGVTEQFF. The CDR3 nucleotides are TGTGCCAGTAGTTTCGGACTAGCGGGAGTCACTGAGCAGTTCTTC. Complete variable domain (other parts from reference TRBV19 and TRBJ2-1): DGGITQSPKYLFRKEGQNVTLSCEQNLNHDAMYWYRQDPGQGLRLIYYSQIVNDFQKGDIAEGYSVSREKKESFPLTVTSAQKNPTAFYLCASSFGLAGVTEQFFGPGTRLTVL.

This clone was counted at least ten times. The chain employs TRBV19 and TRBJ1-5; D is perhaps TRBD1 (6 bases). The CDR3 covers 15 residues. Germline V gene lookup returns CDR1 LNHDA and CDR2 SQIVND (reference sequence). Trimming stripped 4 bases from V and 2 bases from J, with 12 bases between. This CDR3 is CASSTVKGGNQPQHF. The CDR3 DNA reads TGTGCCAGTAGTACCGTGAAGGGGGGCAATCAGCCCCAGCATTTT. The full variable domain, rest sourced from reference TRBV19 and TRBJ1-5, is DGGITQSPKYLFRKEGQNVTLSCEQNLNHDAMYWYRQDPGQGLRLIYYSQIVNDFQKGDIAEGYSVSREKKESFPLTVTSAQKNPTAFYLCASSTVKGGNQPQHFGDGTRLSIL.